One and the same sample provided the 26 T cell receptor beta chains below, sequenced in a study of blood T cell repertoires in COVID-19. TCRdb's table, derived via immunoSEQ multiplex PCR, lists solely in-frame clones and lacks some. The sample carries under 200,000 clones, approximately 80% recorded once. Input material: peripheral blood. Receptors were obtained from an elderly woman with active or convalescent COVID-19.

The V call is TRBV6-2 or TRBV6-3, the J call TRBJ2-2, with TRBD1 matching 7 bases. CDR1 is MNHEY and CDR2 is SVGEGT in the germline V gene. J lost 0 bases, V lost 6 bases, and 4 bases had no gene match. The CDR3 is 15 amino acids. CDR3 nucleotides: TGTGCCAGCAGCTCGGGACAGACGAACACCGGGGAGCTGTTTTTT. It yields the protein CASSSGQTNTGELFF.

The gene calls are TRBV6-2 or TRBV6-3 and TRBJ1-5; the D gene is possibly TRBD1 (6 bases). CDR1 and CDR2 from the germline V gene are MNHEY and SVGEGT. The germline V and J ends were trimmed by 2 bases and 2 bases, with 10 bases remaining between them. This CDR3 contains 15 residues. Written as DNA, the CDR3 is TGTGCCAGCAGTTACGCCAGACAGGGCAATCAGCCCCAGCATTTT. Its translation is CASSYARQGNQPQHF.

The chain uses TRBV7-2 and TRBJ2-2; D may be TRBD1 (6 bases). The germline gives CDR1 SGHTA, CDR2 FQGNSA. The length of the CDR3 is 14 residues. V dropped 10 bases and J dropped 2 bases, with 14 bases sitting between them. The CDR3 nucleotides read TGTGCCACCCATACAGGGACAAACACCGGGGAGCTGTTTTTT. Protein product: CATHTGTNTGELFF.

The chain couples TRBV7-2 to TRBJ2-7; unclear D gene. Germline V gene sequence: CDR1 SGHTA, CDR2 FQGNSA. The CDR3 has 14 amino acids. V lost 1 base and J 0 bases, leaving 7 bases between the germline ends. This CDR3 reads CASSLGASSYEQYF. The CDR3, as DNA: TGTGCCAGCAGCTTAGGGGCGAGCTCCTACGAGCAGTACTTC.

The genes are TRBV19 and TRBJ1-4, with no clear D. The CDR3 runs to 14 residues. Germline values: CDR1 LNHDA, CDR2 SQIVND (reference sequence). V was pared by 7 bases and J by 5 bases, with 14 bases between. For the CDR3, the DNA is TGTGCCAGTAAGGTCCCCGGGGTCAATGAAAAACTGTTTTTT. The encoded protein is CASKVPGVNEKLFF.

The rearrangement links TRBV5-1 to TRBJ1-1; tentative D call: TRBD1 (6 bases). Per germline, CDR1 SGHRS and CDR2 YFSETQ. V was clipped by 1 base and J by 3 bases, with 13 bases between them. This CDR3 region has 15 residues. CDR3 nucleotides: TGCGCCAGCAGCTTGTCCCCAGGGGCCGACACTGAAGCTTTCTTT. Its protein product is CASSLSPGADTEAFF.

The chain has TRBV5-8 and TRBJ2-3, with TRBD2 matching over 14 bases. V was pared by 3 bases and J by 10 bases, with 7 bases of the junction left unmatched. The germline CDR1 and CDR2 sequences are SGHTS and YDEGEE. The CDR3 consists of 15 residues. The CDR3 nucleotides read TGTGCCAGCAGCTCGCGCGGGACTAGCGGGGGCCCGCAGTATTTT. Its translation is CASSSRGTSGGPQYF.

V gene TRBV19 combines with J gene TRBJ1-3; D remains unclear. The CDR3 is 16 residues long. Germline loops: CDR1 LNHDA, CDR2 SQIVND (reference sequence). The germline V and J ends were trimmed by 1 base and 0 bases, with 10 bases remaining between them. The CDR3 loop reads CASSIGLVFSGNTIYF. DNA of the CDR3: TGTGCCAGTAGTATAGGACTTGTCTTCTCTGGAAACACCATATATTTT.

This sequence joins TRBV30 and TRBJ2-7, with a weak D call TRBD2 (6 bases). CDR1 is GTSNPN and CDR2 is SVGIG in the germline V gene (reference sequence). The CDR3 has 14 amino acids. V was shortened by 4 bases and J by 2 bases, with 15 bases between the two germline ends. CDR3 DNA sequence: TGTGCCTGGACCGTAGCGGTCTTAACCTACGAGCAGTACTTC. Translating gives CAWTVAVLTYEQYF.

V usage is TRBV30 and J usage is TRBJ1-2, with a weak D call TRBD1 (5 bases). Trimming removed 1 base at V and 2 bases at J, with 20 bases between. Looked up from germline, CDR1 is GTSNPN and CDR2 is SVGIG (reference sequence). This CDR3 contains 17 residues. CDR3 coding DNA: TGTGCCTGGAGTGGACAGTCCCCCATCCCGTTCAACTATGGCTACACCTTC. It is translated as CAWSGQSPIPFNYGYTF.

The CDR3 sequence: CASSLEVQPNSPLHF. The CDR3 region has the DNA TGTGCCAGCAGCTTAGAGGTACAGCCTAATTCACCCCTCCACTTT. This chain connects TRBV7-6 to TRBJ1-6; no reliable D call. This CDR3 comprises 15 residues. Germline V gene lookup returns CDR1 SGHVS and CDR2 FNYEAQ. The V gene lost 1 base and the J gene lost 6 bases, with 10 bases spanning the gap.

V is TRBV18 and J is TRBJ1-1; perhaps TRBD1 as D (6 bases). Trimming stripped 3 bases from V and 2 bases from J, with 22 bases between. Germline V gene lookup returns CDR1 KGHSH and CDR2 LQKENI. This CDR3 contains 18 residues. In DNA form, the CDR3 reads TGTGCCAGCTCACCCAGTAAACAGGGAACGGGGCCTAACACTGAAGCTTTCTTT. Its translation: CASSPSKQGTGPNTEAFF.

The CDR3 coding sequence is TGTGCCAGCAGCTTACCAGGGTACGGGAACTATGGCTACACCTTC. Translation gives CASSLPGYGNYGYTF. The rearrangement links TRBV7-9 to TRBJ1-2, with D possibly being TRBD1 (5 bases). The CDR3 has 15 amino acids. In germline, CDR1 is SEHNR, CDR2 FQNEAQ (reference sequence). V was cut by 2 bases and J by 2 bases, with 12 bases left in between.

DNA of the CDR3: TGTGCCAGCAGCTTGGGTATGGGGACACCGAAGGCGAATGAGCAGTTCTTC. Protein product: CASSLGMGTPKANEQFF. The rearrangement uses TRBV5-5 and TRBJ2-1; possible D gene TRBD1, 6 bases. This CDR3 contains 17 residues. Germline V lookup: CDR1 SGHKS, CDR2 YYEKEE (reference sequence). Trimming shortened V by 0 bases and J by 7 bases, and 20 bases separated the two germline ends.

The V call is TRBV27, the J call TRBJ1-6; 7 bases align to TRBD1. The CDR3 covers 17 residues. The germline V gene has CDR1 MNHEY and CDR2 SMNVEV (reference sequence). V lost 2 bases and J lost 2; bases outside the gene matches: 6. The CDR3: CASSLRQGDTYNSPLHF. CDR3 coding DNA: TGTGCCAGCAGTTTACGGCAGGGGGACACCTATAATTCACCCCTCCACTTT.

CDR3 in amino acids: CASSKRSGQSNYGYTF. In nucleotides, the CDR3 is TGTGCCAGCAGCAAAAGGTCGGGACAATCGAACTATGGCTACACCTTC. This chain connects TRBV21-1 to TRBJ1-2; TRBD1, the table's D call, was not compared with the DNA. TRBV21-1 is recorded as a pseudogene. The CDR3 loop spans 16 amino acids.

The chain combines TRBV4-1 with TRBJ2-5; 10 bases match TRBD2. The trim removed 0 bases at V and 5 bases at J, leaving 12 bases unmatched. CDR3 length: 18 residues. Germline assignment: CDR1 MGHRA and CDR2 YSYEKL. The CDR3 loop is CASSQDQGTSGASETQYF. DNA for the CDR3: TGCGCCAGCAGCCAAGATCAGGGAACTAGCGGGGCTTCTGAGACCCAGTACTTC.

The chain recombines TRBV5-1 with TRBJ2-5, with D possibly being TRBD2 (7 bases). Germline assignment: CDR1 SGHRS and CDR2 YFSETQ. V gave up 5 bases and J gave up 2 bases, with 19 bases separating them. There are 16 residues in the CDR3. For the CDR3, the DNA is TGCGCCAGCAGACTAGGGGGGGCACCCGTTCAAGAGACCCAGTACTTC. It encodes CASRLGGAPVQETQYF. Variable domain in full (rest from reference TRBV5-1 and TRBJ2-5): KAGVTQTPRYLIKTRGQQVTLSCSPISGHRSVSWYQQTPGQGLQFLFEYFSETQRNKGNFPGRFSGRQFSNSRSEMNVSTLELGDSALYLCASRLGGAPVQETQYFGPGTRLLVL.

This chain joins TRBV28 and TRBJ1-2; no clear D gene. Looked up from germline, CDR1 is MDHEN and CDR2 is SYDVKM. Trimming removed 5 bases at V and 1 base at J, with 11 bases between. The CDR3 length is 14 residues. The CDR3 nucleotides read TGTGCCAGCAGTCCGTCCGAGGTTAACTATGGCTACACCTTC. Translation: CASSPSEVNYGYTF.

The chain recombines TRBV9 with TRBJ2-1; 7 bases are a match to TRBD2. Germline-derived CDR1 and CDR2 are SGDLS and YYNGEE. The ends lost 3 bases at V and 12 bases at J; junction bases unmatched: 12. CDR3 length: 14 residues. CDR3 loop: CASSASGGFGGQFF. The CDR3 DNA reads as TGTGCCAGCAGCGCCTCCGGGGGGTTCGGTGGGCAGTTCTTC.

The chain employs TRBV5-1 and TRBJ2-3; D is perhaps TRBD2 (6 bases). There are 16 residues in the CDR3. Per germline, CDR1 SGHRS and CDR2 YFSETQ. Trimming removed 0 bases from V and 0 bases from J, with 11 bases in between. The CDR3 sequence: CASSLVGGSSTDTQYF. The CDR3 DNA reads TGCGCCAGCAGCTTGGTGGGGGGATCTAGCACAGATACGCAGTATTTT.

The V and J genes are TRBV19 and TRBJ1-5; D uncertain. The CDR3 is 14 residues long. With 5 bases removed from V and 3 bases from J, the gap between germline ends came to 11 bases. The germline CDR1 and CDR2 sequences are LNHDA and SQIVND (reference sequence). The CDR3 loop is CASSGRQNNQPQHF. The CDR3 nucleotides are TGTGCCAGTAGTGGAAGACAAAACAATCAGCCCCAGCATTTT.

The rearrangement links TRBV6-5 to TRBJ1-1, with D possibly being TRBD1 (6 bases). The V end lost 2 bases, the J end lost 7 bases, and 8 bases lay between the germline ends. The CDR3 extends over 12 amino acids. The germline V gene encodes CDR1 MNHEY and CDR2 SVGAGI. The CDR3 is CASSYMDSEAFF. CDR3 nucleotides: TGTGCCAGCAGTTACATGGACAGTGAAGCTTTCTTT.

This clone was detected only a few times. The chain employs TRBV4-3 and TRBJ2-7; D perhaps matches TRBD2 (6 bases). V was clipped by 3 bases and J by 3 bases, with 18 bases between them. Germline-derived CDR1 and CDR2 are LGHNA and YSLEER. The CDR3 has 16 amino acids. CDR3 in DNA: TGCGCCAGCAGCCAGTCCGCGTCCGGGACTTTCTACGAGCAGTACTTC. This translates into CASSQSASGTFYEQYF.

This clone was seen only once. The chain links TRBV14 to TRBJ1-1; TRBD1 might be the D (6 bases). V lost 4 bases and J 4 bases, leaving 13 bases between the germline ends. CDR3 length: 14 residues. CDR1 and CDR2 from the germline V gene are SGHDN and FVKESK. The CDR3 DNA follows: TGTGCCAGCAGCCTCCAAACAGGGCTCACTGAAGCTTTCTTT. As protein: CASSLQTGLTEAFF.

The chain has TRBV27 and TRBJ1-2; perhaps TRBD1 as D (5 bases). This CDR3 has 13 residues. Trimming left V 5 bases short and J 7 bases short, with 14 bases between. In germline, CDR1 is MNHEY, CDR2 SMNVEV (reference sequence). The CDR3: CASSRQFGGGYTF. The CDR3 region has the DNA TGTGCCAGCAGTCGGCAGTTCGGGGGTGGCTACACCTTC.